This T cell receptor (beta chain) appears in the sequencing data of a study of monozygotic twins with inflammatory bowel disease (dated by TCRdb to the late 2010s). Regarding the study in general: The complete study included around 30 monozygotic twin pairs: 19 IBD-discordant Danish pairs and nine German pairs, of which four were IBD-concordant and five were IBD-discordant. Disease-associated traits were sought mainly through comparisons between IBD patients and their genetically identical healthy co-twins within discordant pairs. Each individual had, on average, about 151 000 unique TCRalpha sequences and 181 000 unique TCRbeta sequences available for analysis. The full study reports these points: Because patients received different immunosuppressive treatments, the repertoires may have picked up extra background noise and variability between individuals. Different T cell subtypes could not be distinguished in the analysis. No difference in repertoire similarity was observed between concordant and discordant twins, possibly owing to limited statistical power. No single strong signal or clonotype linked to IBD turned up in the results, so the idea that one exists was not supported. Measured by the inverse Simpson index, TCRbeta repertoire diversity was lower in IBD patients than in their healthy co-twins. Compared with healthy twins, IBD patients had fewer clonotypes in common with other individuals, a difference most pronounced in patients showing signs of disease activity.

A remark on this clonotype: Its antigen is not yet known.

The CDR3, cysteine through phenylalanine, is 12 amino acids long. There is no recorded DNA. Per the germline V gene, SGHTA is the CDR1 and FQGNSA is the CDR2. An approximately 2.3 ml peripheral blood sample was drawn into PAXgene tubes per donor and stored at -80°C. Without T cell sorting, total RNA was isolated from whole blood using the PAXgene blood miRNA kit on an automated QIAcube. Peripheral blood from monozygotic twin pairs who were concordant or discordant for inflammatory bowel disease underwent deep TCRalpha and TCRbeta repertoire profiling using unique molecular barcoding. Smoking habits were recorded for all twin pairs, and individuals were classified as current, former or never smokers. The method was 5' RACE. The input for every TCR library was around 3,600 ng of total RNA. For each sample, cDNA synthesis with SMARTScribe reverse transcriptase was split into eight separate reactions. Unique molecular identifiers containing a 6-nucleotide sample barcode were introduced through template switching during cDNA synthesis. Two nested PCRs of about 15 and 9 cycles amplified the TCRalpha and TCRbeta cDNA, and bead purification followed each PCR. Before amplification, the cDNA was treated with uracil DNA-glycosylase and purified using the QIAquick PCR purification kit. The second PCR added Illumina TruSeq-compatible adapters along with sample-specific barcodes. Library quality and concentration were checked on TapeStation and Qubit, and libraries were pooled at about 4.9 ng each. Sequencing of the pooled libraries was done on an Illumina HiSeq2500 single-index Rapid Run using custom sequencing primers and 2 x 100 bp reads. As for how the authors treated the data: MiGEC version 1.2.6 was used for UMI-based consensus assembly, which corrected PCR and sequencing errors. MiXCR version 2.1.1 handled V(D)J alignment, clonotype assembly and CDR3 extraction. Normalisation of gene usage, clonotype sharing and MAIT/NKT TCR abundance was achieved by analysing the top 1000, 10 000 and 20 000 clonotypes per sample. After downsampling to 27 000 UMIs, diversity was calculated as the inverse Simpson index using the vegan R package. Statistical testing used paired Mann-Whitney U tests on the discordant twin pairs and applied Benjamini-Hochberg correction for multiple testing. TCRdb reprocessed the raw reads; every CDR3 protein sequence is a single record, and DNA is not supplied. TCRdb's processing, not the authors', yielded these V and J calls. The sample's clone listing holds approximately 400,000 distinct CDR3 sequences. 2% to 2.5% of the sample lies in the top ten.

Sequenced input: blood. The clonotype comes from a human donor with ulcerative colitis or Crohn's disease, or a healthy co-twin of an affected twin (not recorded which). The chain is made from TRBV7-2 and TRBJ2-7. The CDR3 corresponds to CASSLVLGEQYF.